The clone carrying this TCR beta chain occurred once. Its specificity is not known. Assay used: immunoSEQ multiplex PCR; TCRdb lists only in-frame clones, some missing. The sample lists about 90,000 clones, approximately 86% seen once, with 5.6% in the top ten. These data belong to a study of identifying expanded T cells in peripheral blood. Study-wide results and limits: Roughly 2-week clone count variance significantly increased as total template count grew. Roughly 1.1 clones differed between technical replicates, versus roughly 16 and 20 over time.

Germline CDR1 reads MNHNY; CDR2 reads SVGAGI (reference sequence). The CDR3 has 13 amino acids. V was clipped by 6 bases and J by 4 bases, with 12 bases between them. Collection occurred without any documented infections or immune events in donors. The chain couples TRBV6-6 to TRBJ1-2, with D perhaps matching TRBD1 (5 bases). The material sequenced was blood. The clonotype was recovered from a person aged 18 to 69 in good health. CDR3 bases: TGTGCCAGCAGCCCTCAGGGCCCCTATGGCTACACCTTC. Protein sequence: CASSPQGPYGYTF.